This TCR beta chain was obtained from a study of technical replicates of blood from several donors. TCRdb's table, derived via immunoSEQ multiplex PCR, lists solely in-frame clones and lacks some. This sample yields about 75,000 clones, of which approximately 97% are seen a single time; 0.18% belongs to the top ten. The V gene's germline CDR1 is LNHDA and CDR2 SQIVND (reference sequence). CDR3 length: 14 residues. Trimming removed 6 bases at V and 5 bases at J, with 16 bases between. The V and J genes are TRBV19 and TRBJ2-5; D is possibly TRBD1 (6 bases). The sequenced material came from T cells isolated from PBMCs. The receptor was derived from a human donor in good health. CDR3 sequence: CASRDRLAYETQYF. In DNA, the CDR3 is TGTGCCAGTAGGGACAGATTAGCGTATGAGACCCAGTACTTC.